The clone carrying this T cell receptor (beta chain) was picked up a small number of times. TCRdb reprocessed the RT-PCR reads via MiXCR and lists one record per CDR3 protein. The sample shows 150,000 or so distinct CDR3 sequences, approximately 22% of them seen only once. The data are from a study of patients and donors after allogeneic stem cell transplantation. Material: blood, either unsorted or a sorted T cell fraction (not recorded which). The TCR comes from a human donor who was either an allogeneic HSCT recipient or a stem cell or donor lymphocyte infusion donor (not recorded which). It is not recorded whose cells these are; they may come from a transplant donor.

The CDR3: CASSFGLAGQRRQYF. The CDR3 coding sequence is TGCGCCAGCAGCTTCGGACTAGCGGGACAAAGACGGCAGTACTTC. The V gene is TRBV5-1, the J gene TRBJ2-7; the match to TRBD2 covers 12 bases. The CDR3 covers 15 residues. Germline-derived CDR1 and CDR2 are SGHRS and YFSETQ. Germline trimming cut 2 bases from V and 9 bases from J; bases unmatched to any gene: 9.